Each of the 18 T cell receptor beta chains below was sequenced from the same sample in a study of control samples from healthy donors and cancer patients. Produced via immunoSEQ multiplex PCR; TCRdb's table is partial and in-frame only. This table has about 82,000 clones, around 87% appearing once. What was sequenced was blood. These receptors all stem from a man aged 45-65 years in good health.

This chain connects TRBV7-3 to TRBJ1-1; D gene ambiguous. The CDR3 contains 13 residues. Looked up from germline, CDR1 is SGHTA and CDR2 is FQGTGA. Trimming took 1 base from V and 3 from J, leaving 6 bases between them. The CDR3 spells CASSLKPHTEAFF. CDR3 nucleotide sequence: TGTGCCAGCAGCTTAAAACCTCACACTGAAGCTTTCTTT. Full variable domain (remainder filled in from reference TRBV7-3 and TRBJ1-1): GAGVSQTPSNKVTEKGKYVELRCDPISGHTALYWYRQSLGQGPEFLIYFQGTGAADDSGLPNDRFFAVRPEGSVSTLKIQRTERGDSAVYLCASSLKPHTEAFFGQGTRLTVV.

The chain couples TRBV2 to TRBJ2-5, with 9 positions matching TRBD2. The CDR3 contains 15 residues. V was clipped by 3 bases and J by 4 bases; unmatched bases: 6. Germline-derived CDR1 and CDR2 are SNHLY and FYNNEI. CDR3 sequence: CASSDGGGAPETQYF. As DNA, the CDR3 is TGTGCCAGCAGTGATGGCGGGGGGGCCCCAGAGACCCAGTACTTC.

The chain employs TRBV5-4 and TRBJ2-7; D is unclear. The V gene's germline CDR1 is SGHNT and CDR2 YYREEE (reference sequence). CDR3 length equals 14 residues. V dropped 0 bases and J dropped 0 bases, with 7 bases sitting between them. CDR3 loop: CASSLAGYSYEQYF. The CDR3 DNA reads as TGTGCCAGCAGCTTGGCTGGCTACTCCTACGAGCAGTACTTC.

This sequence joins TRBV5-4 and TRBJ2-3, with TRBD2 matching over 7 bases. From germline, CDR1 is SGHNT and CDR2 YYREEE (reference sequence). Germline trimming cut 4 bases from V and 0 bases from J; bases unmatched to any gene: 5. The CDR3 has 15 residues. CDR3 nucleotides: TGTGCCAGCAGCAGAGCGGGGTCTAGCACAGATACGCAGTATTTT. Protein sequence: CASSRAGSSTDTQYF.

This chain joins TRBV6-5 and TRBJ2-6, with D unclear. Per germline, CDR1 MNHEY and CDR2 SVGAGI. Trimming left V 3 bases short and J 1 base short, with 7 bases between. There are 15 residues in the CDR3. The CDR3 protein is CASSYLRSGANVLTF. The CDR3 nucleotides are TGTGCCAGCAGTTATTTAAGATCTGGGGCCAACGTCCTGACTTTC.

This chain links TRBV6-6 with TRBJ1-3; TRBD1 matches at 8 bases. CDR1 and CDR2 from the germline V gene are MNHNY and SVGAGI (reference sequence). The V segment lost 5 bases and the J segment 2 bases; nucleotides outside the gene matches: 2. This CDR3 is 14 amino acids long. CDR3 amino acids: CASSTDRAGNTIYF. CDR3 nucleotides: TGTGCCAGCAGTACGGACAGGGCTGGAAACACCATATATTTT.

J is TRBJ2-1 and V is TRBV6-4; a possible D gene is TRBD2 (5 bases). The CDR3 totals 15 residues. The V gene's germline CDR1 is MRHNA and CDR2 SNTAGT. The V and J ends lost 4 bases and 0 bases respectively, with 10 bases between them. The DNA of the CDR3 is TGTGCCAGCAGTGTAAGTGGGAGCTCCTACAATGAGCAGTTCTTC. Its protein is CASSVSGSSYNEQFF.

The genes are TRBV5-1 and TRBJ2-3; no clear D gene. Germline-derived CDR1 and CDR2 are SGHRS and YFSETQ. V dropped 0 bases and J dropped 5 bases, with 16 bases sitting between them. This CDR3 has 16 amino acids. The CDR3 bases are TGCGCCAGCAGCTTGGCGGCAGGAGATGGTGTAGATACGCAGTATTTT. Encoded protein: CASSLAAGDGVDTQYF.

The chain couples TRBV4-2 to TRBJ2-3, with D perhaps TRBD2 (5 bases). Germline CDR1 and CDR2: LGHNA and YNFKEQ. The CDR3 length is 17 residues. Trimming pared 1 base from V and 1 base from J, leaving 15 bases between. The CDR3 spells CASSQVPGVLRTDTQYF. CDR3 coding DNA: TGTGCCAGCAGCCAAGTTCCCGGGGTCCTCCGCACAGATACGCAGTATTTT.

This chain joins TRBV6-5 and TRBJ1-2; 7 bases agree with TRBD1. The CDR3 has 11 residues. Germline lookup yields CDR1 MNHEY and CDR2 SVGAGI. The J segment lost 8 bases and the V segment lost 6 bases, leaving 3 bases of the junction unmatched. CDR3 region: CASSTGVGYTF. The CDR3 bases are TGTGCCAGCAGCACAGGGGTCGGCTACACCTTC.

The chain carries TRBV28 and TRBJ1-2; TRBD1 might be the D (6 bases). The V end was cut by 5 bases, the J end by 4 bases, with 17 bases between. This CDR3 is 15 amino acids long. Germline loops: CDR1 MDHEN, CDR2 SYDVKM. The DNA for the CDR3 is TGTGCCAGCAGTCCCAACCACAGGGATGGCTATGGCTACACCTTC. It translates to CASSPNHRDGYGYTF.

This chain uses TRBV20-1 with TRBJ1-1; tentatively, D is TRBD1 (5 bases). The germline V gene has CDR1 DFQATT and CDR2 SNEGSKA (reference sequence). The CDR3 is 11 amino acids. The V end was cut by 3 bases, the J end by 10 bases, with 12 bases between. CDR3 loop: CSASLGDGAFF. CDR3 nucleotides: TGCAGTGCTAGCTTAGGGGACGGAGCTTTCTTT.

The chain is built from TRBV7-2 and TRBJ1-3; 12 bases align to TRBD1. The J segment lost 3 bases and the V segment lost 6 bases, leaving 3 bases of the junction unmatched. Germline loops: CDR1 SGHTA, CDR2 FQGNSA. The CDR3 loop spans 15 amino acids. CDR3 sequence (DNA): TGTGCCAGCAGGGGGACAGGGGGCTTTGGAAACACCATATATTTT. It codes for CASRGTGGFGNTIYF.

The CDR3 reads CASSVGGQKPYGYTF. The CDR3 DNA reads as TGTGCCAGCAGCGTAGGTGGACAGAAGCCCTATGGCTACACCTTC. The rearrangement uses TRBV9 and TRBJ1-2, with D perhaps TRBD1 (6 bases). Germline CDR1 SGDLS, CDR2 YYNGEE. CDR3 length equals 15 residues. The ends were cut back, 0 bases at V and 4 bases at J, with 13 bases in the middle. Combining the CDR3 with reference TRBV9 and TRBJ1-2 gives the whole variable domain DSGVTQTPKHLITATGQRVTLRCSPRSGDLSVYWYQQSLDQGLQFLIQYYNGEERAKGNILERFSAQQFPDLHSELNLSSLELGDSALYFCASSVGGQKPYGYTFGSGTRLTVV.

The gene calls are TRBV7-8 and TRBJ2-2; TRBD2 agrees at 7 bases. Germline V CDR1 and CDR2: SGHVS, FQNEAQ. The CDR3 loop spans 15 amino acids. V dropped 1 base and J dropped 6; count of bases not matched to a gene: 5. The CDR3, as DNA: TGTGCCAGCAGCTTAGGAGGACTAGGTTCCGGGGAGCTGTTTTTT. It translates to CASSLGGLGSGELFF.

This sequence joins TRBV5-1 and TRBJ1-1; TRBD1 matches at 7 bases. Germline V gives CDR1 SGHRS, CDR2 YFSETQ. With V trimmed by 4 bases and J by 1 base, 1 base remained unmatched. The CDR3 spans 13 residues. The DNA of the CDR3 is TGCGCCAGCAGCCGGACAGGGAACACTGAAGCTTTCTTT. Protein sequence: CASSRTGNTEAFF.

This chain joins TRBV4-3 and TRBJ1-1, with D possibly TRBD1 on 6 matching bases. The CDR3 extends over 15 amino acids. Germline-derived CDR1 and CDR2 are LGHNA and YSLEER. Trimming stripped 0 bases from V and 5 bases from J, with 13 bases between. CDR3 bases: TGCGCCAGCAGCCAAGATGGCGGGACAAAGACTGAAGCTTTCTTT. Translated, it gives CASSQDGGTKTEAFF.

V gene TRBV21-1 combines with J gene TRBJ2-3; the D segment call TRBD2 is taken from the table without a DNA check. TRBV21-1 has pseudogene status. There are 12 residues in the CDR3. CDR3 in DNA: TGTGCCACTCTACTCCCGGGACTAACGCAGTATTTT. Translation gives CATLLPGLTQYF.